This TCR beta chain stems from a study of cytomegalovirus exposure and HLA in healthy donors. Germline V CDR1 and CDR2: SEHNR, FQNEAQ (reference sequence). V gave up 4 bases and J gave up 4 bases; unmatched junction bases: 7. The length of the CDR3 is 16 residues. In the PCR, 60 Vbeta and 13 Jbeta primers were used. The method was immunoSEQ multiplex PCR; TCRdb's version includes in-frame clones alone and lacks a portion of them. This sample has tens of thousands of clones, with 73% found just once. The chain combines TRBV7-9 with TRBJ2-1, with TRBD1 matching over 10 bases. The sequence derives from a man between 50 and 59 years old in good health and CMV-seronegative. The sequencing input was PBMCs. In DNA form, the CDR3 reads TGTGCCAGCAGCTCGACAGGGGGCGCGAATTACAATGAGCAGTTCTTC. The encoded protein is CASSSTGGANYNEQFF.